The clone carrying this T cell receptor beta chain ranks as medium-sized (0.01 to 0.1%). Germline CDR1 reads ENHRY; CDR2 reads SYGVKD. Trimming pared 1 base from V and 2 bases from J, leaving 9 bases between. This CDR3 comprises 14 residues. Responders (around 200,000, CFSE-labeled) were co-plated with around 200,000 irradiated, violet-dye-labeled stimulators. Cell sorting after the reaction yielded proliferating CFSE-low CD3+CD4+ and CD3+CD8+ responders. This table comes from immunoSEQ multiplex PCR, and its TCRdb copy is limited to in-frame clones, with some not included. This sample carries about 24,000 clones, over 35% of them seen once, and the ten largest clones take 0.65% to 0.8%. The sample originates from a study of graft-versus-host responses after intestinal transplantation. General study findings and limits: The marrow of recipients harbored GvH clones, and ileum or blood showed some of them first.

The TCR was taken from a human patient who received an intestinal transplant. The chain couples TRBV10-3 to TRBJ2-7; no reliable D call. The sample in question was alloreactive CD4+ T cells from a mixed lymphocyte reaction culture, obtained before intestinal transplant. As to subset: CFSE-low proliferating T cells sorted from roughly six-day pre-transplant mixed lymphocyte reaction (GvH or HvG direction). DNA of the CDR3: TGTGCCATCAGTGAGTTTGGAGACCCCTACGAGCAGTACTTC. As protein: CAISEFGDPYEQYF.